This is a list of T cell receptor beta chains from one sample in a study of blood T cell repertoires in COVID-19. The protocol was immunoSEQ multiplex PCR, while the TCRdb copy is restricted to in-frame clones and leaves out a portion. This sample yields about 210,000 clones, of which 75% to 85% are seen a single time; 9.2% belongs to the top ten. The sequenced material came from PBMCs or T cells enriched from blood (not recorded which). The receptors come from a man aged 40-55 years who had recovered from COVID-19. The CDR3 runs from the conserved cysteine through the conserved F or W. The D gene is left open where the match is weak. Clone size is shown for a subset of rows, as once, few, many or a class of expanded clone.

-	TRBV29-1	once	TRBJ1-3	CSVGPVGGNTIYF	TGCAGCGTTGGCCCGGTCGGGGGAAACACCATATATTTT
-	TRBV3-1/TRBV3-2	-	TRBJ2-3	CASSPYTTYTDTQYF	TGTGCCAGCAGCCCCTACACTACGTACACAGATACGCAGTATTTT
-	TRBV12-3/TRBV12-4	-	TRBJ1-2	CASSSRGGYTF	TGTGCCAGCAGTTCGCGAGGGGGCTACACCTTC
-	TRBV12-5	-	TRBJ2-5	CASGGRPGGGSQVETQYF	TGTGCTAGTGGCGGAAGGCCTGGAGGGGGCAGTCAGGTAGAGACCCAGTACTTC
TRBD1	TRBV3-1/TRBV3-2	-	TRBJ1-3	CASSQGGQVSGNTIYF	TGTGCCAGCAGCCAAGGGGGACAGGTTTCAGGAAACACCATATATTTT
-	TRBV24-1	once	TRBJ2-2	CATARNTGELFF	TGTGCCACCGCGAGGAACACCGGGGAGCTGTTTTTT
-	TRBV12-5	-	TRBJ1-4	CASGRDLNEKLFF	TGTGCTAGTGGCCGGGACTTAAATGAAAAACTGTTTTTT
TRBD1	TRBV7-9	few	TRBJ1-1	CASFWLKGGRDTEAFF	TGTGCCAGCTTTTGGCTGAAAGGGGGCCGGGACACTGAAGCTTTCTTT
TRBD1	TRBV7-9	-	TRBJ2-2	CASRPRDRGHIGELFF	TGTGCCAGCAGACCCCGGGACAGGGGGCATATCGGGGAGCTGTTTTTT
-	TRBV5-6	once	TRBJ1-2	CASLRGTPNYGYTF	TGTGCCAGCCTTAGGGGTACCCCTAACTATGGCTACACCTTC
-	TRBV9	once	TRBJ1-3	CASSVEKLPGNTIYF	TGTGCCAGCAGCGTTGAGAAACTACCAGGAAACACCATATATTTT
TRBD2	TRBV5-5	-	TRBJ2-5	CASSLWSAWGGQETQYF	TGTGCCAGCAGCTTGTGGTCGGCTTGGGGGGGCCAAGAGACCCAGTACTTC
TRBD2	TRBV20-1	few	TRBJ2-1	CSASGVAGGPSNEQFF	TGCAGTGCTAGTGGGGTAGCGGGAGGGCCATCCAATGAGCAGTTCTTC
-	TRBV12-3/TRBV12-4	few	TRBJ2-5	CASSFGSATQYF	TGTGCCAGCAGTTTTGGGAGTGCGACCCAGTACTTC
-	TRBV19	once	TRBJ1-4	CASSMYQGLLNEKLFF	TGTGCCAGTAGTATGTATCAAGGACTGCTTAATGAAAAACTGTTTTTT
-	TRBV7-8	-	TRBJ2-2	CASSLASGATGELFF	TGTGCCAGCAGCTTAGCTAGCGGAGCCACCGGGGAGCTGTTTTTT
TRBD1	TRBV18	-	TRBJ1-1	CASSPESGQGAEAFF	TGTGCCAGCTCCCCCGAGTCCGGACAGGGAGCTGAAGCTTTCTTT
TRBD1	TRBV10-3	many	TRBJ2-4	CAISDLNRDSRNIQYF	TGTGCCATCAGTGACCTAAACCGGGACAGCAGAAACATTCAGTACTTC
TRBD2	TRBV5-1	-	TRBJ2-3	CASSLVLAGGGSTDTQYF	TGCGCCAGCAGCTTGGTCCTAGCGGGAGGAGGGAGCACAGATACGCAGTATTTT
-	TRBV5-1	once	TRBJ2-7	CASSLETLEQYF	TGCGCCAGCAGCTTGGAAACACTAGAGCAGTACTTC
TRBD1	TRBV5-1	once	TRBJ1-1	CASSRGTGMLGTEAFF	TGCGCCAGCAGCCGTGGGACAGGGATGTTGGGCACTGAAGCTTTCTTT
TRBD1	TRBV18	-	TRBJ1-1	CASSPQKDRGNTEAFF	TGTGCCAGCTCACCCCAAAAGGACAGGGGGAACACTGAAGCTTTCTTT
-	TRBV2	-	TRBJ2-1	CASSERGASNEQFF	TGTGCCAGCAGTGAACGGGGGGCCTCCAATGAGCAGTTCTTC
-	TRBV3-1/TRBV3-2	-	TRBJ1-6	CASSQAGYNSPLHF	TGTGCCAGCAGCCAGGCCGGGTATAATTCACCCCTCCACTTT
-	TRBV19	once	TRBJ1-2	CASSSYEGQNYGYTF	TGTGCCAGTAGTTCCTACGAAGGACAAAACTATGGCTACACCTTC
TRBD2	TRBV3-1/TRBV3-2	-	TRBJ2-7	CASSAGGSYEQYF	TGTGCCAGCAGCGCGGGGGGTTCCTACGAGCAGTACTTC
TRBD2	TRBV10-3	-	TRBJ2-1	CATKGTSSYNEQFF	TGTGCCACCAAAGGGACTAGCTCCTACAATGAGCAGTTCTTC
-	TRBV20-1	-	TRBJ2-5	CSAGQSETQYF	TGCAGTGCTGGGCAGTCGGAGACCCAGTACTTC
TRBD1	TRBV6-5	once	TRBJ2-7	CASGRTGLNLGEQYF	TGTGCCAGCGGGAGGACAGGGCTAAACTTGGGGGAGCAGTACTTC
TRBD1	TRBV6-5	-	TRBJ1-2	CASSYWQGGGYTF	TGTGCCAGCAGTTACTGGCAGGGGGGAGGCTACACCTTC
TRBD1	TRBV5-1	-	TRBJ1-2	CASSFRTGSYGYTF	TGCGCCAGCAGCTTCAGGACAGGGAGCTATGGCTACACCTTC
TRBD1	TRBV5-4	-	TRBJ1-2	CASSWTGQRTNYGYTF	TGTGCCAGCAGCTGGACGGGACAGCGGACTAACTATGGCTACACCTTC
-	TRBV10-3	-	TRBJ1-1	CAISAQGMNTEAFF	TGTGCCATCAGTGCTCAGGGAATGAACACTGAAGCTTTCTTT
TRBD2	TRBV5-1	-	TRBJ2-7	CASSLNPGGSYEQYF	TGCGCCAGCAGCTTGAACCCGGGAGGGTCCTACGAGCAGTACTTC
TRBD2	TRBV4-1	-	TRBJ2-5	CASSRPGLAGETQYF	TGCGCCAGCAGCCGTCCGGGACTAGCGGGAGAGACCCAGTACTTC
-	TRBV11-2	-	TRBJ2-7	CASSPRRRGRPYEQYF	TGTGCCAGCAGCCCCCGCAGGAGGGGACGACCCTACGAGCAGTACTTC
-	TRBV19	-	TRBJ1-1	CASSKEAFGEAFF	TGTGCCAGTAGTAAGGAGGCGTTTGGTGAAGCTTTCTTT
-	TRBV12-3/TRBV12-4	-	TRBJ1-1	CASSSTVNTEAFF	TGTGCCAGCAGTTCCACAGTCAACACTGAAGCTTTCTTT
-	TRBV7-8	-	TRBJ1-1	CASIPGVGNTEAFF	TGTGCCAGCATCCCAGGGGTGGGGAACACTGAAGCTTTCTTT
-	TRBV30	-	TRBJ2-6	CAWEGAGANVLTF	TGTGCCTGGGAAGGGGCTGGGGCCAACGTCCTGACTTTC
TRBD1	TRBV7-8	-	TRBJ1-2	CASSLVVGTGVAGYTF	TGTGCCAGCAGCTTAGTTGTAGGGACAGGGGTTGCTGGCTACACCTTC
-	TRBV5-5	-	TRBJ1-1	CASSLRGQTSTEAFF	TGTGCCAGCAGCCTCCGTGGACAGACGAGCACTGAAGCTTTCTTT
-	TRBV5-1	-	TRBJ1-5	CASSLLGDNQPQHF	TGCGCCAGCAGCTTACTAGGCGATAATCAGCCCCAGCATTTT
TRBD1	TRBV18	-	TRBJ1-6	CASSPRQGNENSPLHF	TGTGCCAGCTCACCCCGACAGGGAAACGAAAATTCACCCCTCCACTTT
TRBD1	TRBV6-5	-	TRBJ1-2	CASSRDREGGYTF	TGTGCCAGCAGCCGAGACAGGGAAGGTGGCTACACCTTC
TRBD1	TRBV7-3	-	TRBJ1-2	CASSLKGGSGYTF	TGTGCCAGCAGCTTAAAAGGGGGCTCTGGCTACACCTTC
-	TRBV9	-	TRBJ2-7	CASSLTGGHEQYF	TGTGCCAGCAGCCTCACGGGGGGCCACGAGCAGTACTTC
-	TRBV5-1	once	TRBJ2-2	CASSRFTSGLNTGELFF	TGCGCCAGCAGCCGGTTCACTAGTGGGCTGAACACCGGGGAGCTGTTTTTT
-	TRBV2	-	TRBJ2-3	CASSEASRDTQYF	TGTGCCAGCAGTGAAGCTTCCCGGGATACGCAGTATTTT
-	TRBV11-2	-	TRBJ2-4	CASSSPTTVGIQYF	TGTGCCAGCAGCTCCCCGACGACTGTAGGCATTCAGTACTTC
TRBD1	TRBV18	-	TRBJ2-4	CASSPGTDQYF	TGTGCCAGCTCACCAGGGACAGATCAGTACTTC
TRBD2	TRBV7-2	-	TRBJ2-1	CASGAGGYNEQFF	TGTGCCAGCGGGGCGGGAGGGTACAATGAGCAGTTCTTC
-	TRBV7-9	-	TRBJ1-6	CASSFDGGRGSPLHF	TGTGCCAGCAGCTTCGATGGAGGGAGGGGTTCACCCCTCCACTTT
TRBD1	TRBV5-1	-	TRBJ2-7	CASSSDRGRGEQYF	TGCGCCAGCAGCTCGGACAGGGGGCGAGGCGAGCAGTACTTC
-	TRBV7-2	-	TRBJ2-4	CASSLPQSLAKNIQYF	TGTGCCAGCAGCTTACCTCAGTCTCTAGCCAAAAACATTCAGTACTTC
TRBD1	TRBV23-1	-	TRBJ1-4	CASSLPRTGGVNEKLFF	TGCGCCAGCAGTCTCCCCCGAACAGGGGGGGTTAATGAAAAACTGTTTTTT
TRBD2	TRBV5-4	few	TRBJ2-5	CASSRGTSVSGGETQYF	TGTGCCAGCAGCCGGGGGACTAGCGTCTCGGGGGGAGAGACCCAGTACTTC
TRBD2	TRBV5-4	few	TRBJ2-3	CASSFGGTSTRDTQYF	TGTGCCAGCAGCTTTGGTGGGACTAGCACACGAGATACGCAGTATTTT
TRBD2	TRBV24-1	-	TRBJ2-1	CATSAKLAGVFNEQFF	TGTGCCACCAGTGCGAAACTAGCGGGAGTGTTCAATGAGCAGTTCTTC
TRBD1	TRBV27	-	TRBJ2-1	CASKTGTGVYNEQFF	TGTGCCAGCAAGACCGGGACAGGGGTATACAATGAGCAGTTCTTC